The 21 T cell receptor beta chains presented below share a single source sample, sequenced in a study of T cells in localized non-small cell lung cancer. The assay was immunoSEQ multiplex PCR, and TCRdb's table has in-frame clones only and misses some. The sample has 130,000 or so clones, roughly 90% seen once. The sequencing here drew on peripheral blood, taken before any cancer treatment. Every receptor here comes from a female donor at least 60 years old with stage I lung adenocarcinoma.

The DNA of the CDR3 is TGCGCCAGCAGCTCTGAGGTGGGAGGGGAGCTGTTTTTT. The encoded protein is CASSSEVGGELFF. The V gene is TRBV5-1, the J gene TRBJ2-2; D gene unclear. The CDR3 is made up of 13 amino acids. CDR1 is SGHRS, CDR2 YFSETQ, per germline. V lost 3 bases to trimming and J lost 8 bases, with 11 bases between them.

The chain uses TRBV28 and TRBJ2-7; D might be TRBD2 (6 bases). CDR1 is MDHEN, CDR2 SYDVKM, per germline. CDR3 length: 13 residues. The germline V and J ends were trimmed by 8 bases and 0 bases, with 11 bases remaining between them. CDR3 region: CASGGTPSYEQYF. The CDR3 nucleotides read TGTGCCAGCGGGGGGACGCCCTCCTACGAGCAGTACTTC.

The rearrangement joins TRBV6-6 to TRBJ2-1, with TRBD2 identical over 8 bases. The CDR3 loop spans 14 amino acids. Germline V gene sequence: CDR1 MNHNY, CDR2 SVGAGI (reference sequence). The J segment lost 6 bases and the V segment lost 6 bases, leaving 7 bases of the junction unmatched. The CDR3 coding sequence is TGTGCCAGCAGCCGGCCCACTAGCGGCAATGAGCAGTTCTTC. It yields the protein CASSRPTSGNEQFF.

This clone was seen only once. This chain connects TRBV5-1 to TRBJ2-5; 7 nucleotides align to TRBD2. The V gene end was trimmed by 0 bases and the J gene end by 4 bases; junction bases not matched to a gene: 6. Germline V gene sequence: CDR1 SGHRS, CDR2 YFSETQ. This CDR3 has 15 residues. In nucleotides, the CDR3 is TGCGCCAGCAGCTTGGGAAGCGGGAATCGAGAGACCCAGTACTTC. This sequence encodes CASSLGSGNRETQYF.

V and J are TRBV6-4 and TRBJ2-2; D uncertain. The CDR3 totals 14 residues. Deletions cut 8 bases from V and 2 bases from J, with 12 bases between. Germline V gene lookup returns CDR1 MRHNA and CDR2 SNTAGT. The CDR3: CASGNLRNTGELFF. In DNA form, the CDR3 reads TGTGCCAGCGGGAACTTGCGAAACACCGGGGAGCTGTTTTTT.

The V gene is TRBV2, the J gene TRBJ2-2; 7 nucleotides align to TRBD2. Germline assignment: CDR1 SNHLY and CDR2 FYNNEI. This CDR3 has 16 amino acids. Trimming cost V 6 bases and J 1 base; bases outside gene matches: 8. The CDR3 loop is CASSLILALNTGELFF. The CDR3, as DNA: TGTGCCAGCAGCCTGATACTAGCGCTGAACACCGGGGAGCTGTTTTTT.

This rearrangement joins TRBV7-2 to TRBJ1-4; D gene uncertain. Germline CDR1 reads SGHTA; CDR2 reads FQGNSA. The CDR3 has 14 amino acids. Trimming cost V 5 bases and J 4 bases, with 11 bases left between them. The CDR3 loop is CASSLPGLNEKLFF. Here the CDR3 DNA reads TGTGCCAGCAGCCTCCCAGGACTTAATGAAAAACTGTTTTTT.

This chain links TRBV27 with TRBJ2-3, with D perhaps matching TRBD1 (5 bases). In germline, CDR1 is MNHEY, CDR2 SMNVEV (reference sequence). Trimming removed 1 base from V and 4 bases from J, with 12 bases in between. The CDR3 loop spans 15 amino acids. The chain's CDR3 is CASSLFAGYSDTQYF. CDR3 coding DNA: TGTGCCAGCAGTTTATTCGCAGGGTATTCAGATACGCAGTATTTT.

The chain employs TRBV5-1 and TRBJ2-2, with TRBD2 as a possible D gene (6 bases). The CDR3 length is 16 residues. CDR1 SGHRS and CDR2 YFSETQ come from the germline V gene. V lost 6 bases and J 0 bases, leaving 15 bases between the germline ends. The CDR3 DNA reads TGCGCCAGCAATCATGGAGGGACCGCGAACACCGGGGAGCTGTTTTTT. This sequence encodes CASNHGGTANTGELFF.

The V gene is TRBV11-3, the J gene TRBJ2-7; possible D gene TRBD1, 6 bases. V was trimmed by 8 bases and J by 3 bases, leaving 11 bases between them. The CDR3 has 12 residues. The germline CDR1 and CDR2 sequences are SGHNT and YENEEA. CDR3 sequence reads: CASGRTVYEQYF. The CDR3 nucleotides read TGTGCCAGCGGAAGGACAGTCTACGAGCAGTACTTC.

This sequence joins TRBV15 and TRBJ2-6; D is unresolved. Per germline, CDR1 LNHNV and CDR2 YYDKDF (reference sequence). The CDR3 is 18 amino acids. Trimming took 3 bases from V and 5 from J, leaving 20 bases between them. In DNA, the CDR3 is TGTGCCACCAGCAGGTGGAAAGGTGTGCAAAGTCGGGCCAACGTCCTGACTTTC. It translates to CATSRWKGVQSRANVLTF.

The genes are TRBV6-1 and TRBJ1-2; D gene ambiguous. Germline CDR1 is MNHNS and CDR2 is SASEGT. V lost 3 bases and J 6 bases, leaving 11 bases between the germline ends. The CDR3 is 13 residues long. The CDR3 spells CASSDGSFNGYTF. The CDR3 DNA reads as TGTGCCAGCAGTGATGGGAGCTTCAATGGCTACACCTTC.

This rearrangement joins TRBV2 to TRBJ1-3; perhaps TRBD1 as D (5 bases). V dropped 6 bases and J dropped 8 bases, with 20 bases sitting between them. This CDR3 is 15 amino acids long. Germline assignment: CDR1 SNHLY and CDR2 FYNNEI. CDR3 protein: CASRARVWGRDTIYF. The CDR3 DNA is TGTGCCAGCAGAGCACGGGTTTGGGGGAGAGACACCATATATTTT.

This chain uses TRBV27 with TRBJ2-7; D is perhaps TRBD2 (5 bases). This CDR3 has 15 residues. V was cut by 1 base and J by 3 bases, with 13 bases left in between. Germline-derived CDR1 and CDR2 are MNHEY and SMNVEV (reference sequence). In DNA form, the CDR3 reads TGTGCCAGCAGTTTATTGTCCGGGATAAACTACGAGCAGTACTTC. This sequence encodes CASSLLSGINYEQYF.

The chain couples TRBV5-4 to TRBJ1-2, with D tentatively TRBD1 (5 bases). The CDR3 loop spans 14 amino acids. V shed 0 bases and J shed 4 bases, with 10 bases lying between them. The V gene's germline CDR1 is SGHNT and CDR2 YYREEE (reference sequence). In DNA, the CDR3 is TGTGCCAGCAGCTTGGAGGCAGGGAGCTATGGCTACACCTTC. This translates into CASSLEAGSYGYTF.

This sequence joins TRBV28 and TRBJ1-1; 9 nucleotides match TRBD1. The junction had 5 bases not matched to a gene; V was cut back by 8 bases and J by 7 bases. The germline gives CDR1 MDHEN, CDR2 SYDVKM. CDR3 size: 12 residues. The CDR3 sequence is CASGTGTFEAFF. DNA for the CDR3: TGTGCCAGCGGGACAGGGACTTTTGAAGCTTTCTTT.

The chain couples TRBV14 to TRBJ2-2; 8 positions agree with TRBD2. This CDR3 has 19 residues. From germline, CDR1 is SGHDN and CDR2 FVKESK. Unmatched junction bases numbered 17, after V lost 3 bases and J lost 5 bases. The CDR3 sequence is CASSHKINRGTRLTGELFF. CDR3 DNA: TGTGCCAGCAGCCACAAAATCAACCGGGGGACTAGGTTAACCGGGGAGCTGTTTTTT.

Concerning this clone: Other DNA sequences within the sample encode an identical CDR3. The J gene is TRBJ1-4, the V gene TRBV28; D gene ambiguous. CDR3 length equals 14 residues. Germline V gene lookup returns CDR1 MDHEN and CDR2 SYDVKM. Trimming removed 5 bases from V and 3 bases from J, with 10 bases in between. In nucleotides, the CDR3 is TGTGCCAGCAGTCTCACCGGGCCTAATGAAAAACTGTTTTTT. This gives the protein CASSLTGPNEKLFF.

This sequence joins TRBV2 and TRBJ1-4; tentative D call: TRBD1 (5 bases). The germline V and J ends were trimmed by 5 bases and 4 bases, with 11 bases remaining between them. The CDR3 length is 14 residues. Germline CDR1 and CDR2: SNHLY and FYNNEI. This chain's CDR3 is CASSYAGGNEKLFF. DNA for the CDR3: TGTGCCAGCAGTTACGCTGGGGGTAATGAAAAACTGTTTTTT. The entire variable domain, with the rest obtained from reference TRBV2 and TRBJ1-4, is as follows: EPEVTQTPSHQVTQMGQEVILRCVPISNHLYFYWYRQILGQKVEFLVSFYNNEISEKSEIFDDQFSVERPDGSNFTLKIRSTKLEDSAMYFCASSYAGGNEKLFFGSGTQLSVL.

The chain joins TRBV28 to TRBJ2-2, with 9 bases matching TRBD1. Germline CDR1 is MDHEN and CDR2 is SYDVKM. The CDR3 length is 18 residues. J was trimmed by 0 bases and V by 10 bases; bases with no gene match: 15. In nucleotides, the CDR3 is TGTGCCACCCGGGACAGGGAAAGAGGCGCCTCGAACACCGGGGAGCTGTTTTTT. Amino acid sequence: CATRDRERGASNTGELFF.

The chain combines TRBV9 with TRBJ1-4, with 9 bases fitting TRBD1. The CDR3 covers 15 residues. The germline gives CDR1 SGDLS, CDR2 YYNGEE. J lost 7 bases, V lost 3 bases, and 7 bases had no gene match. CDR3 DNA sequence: TGTGCCAGCAGCGCAACCACAGGGGGCGGTGAAAAACTGTTTTTT. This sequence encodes CASSATTGGGEKLFF.